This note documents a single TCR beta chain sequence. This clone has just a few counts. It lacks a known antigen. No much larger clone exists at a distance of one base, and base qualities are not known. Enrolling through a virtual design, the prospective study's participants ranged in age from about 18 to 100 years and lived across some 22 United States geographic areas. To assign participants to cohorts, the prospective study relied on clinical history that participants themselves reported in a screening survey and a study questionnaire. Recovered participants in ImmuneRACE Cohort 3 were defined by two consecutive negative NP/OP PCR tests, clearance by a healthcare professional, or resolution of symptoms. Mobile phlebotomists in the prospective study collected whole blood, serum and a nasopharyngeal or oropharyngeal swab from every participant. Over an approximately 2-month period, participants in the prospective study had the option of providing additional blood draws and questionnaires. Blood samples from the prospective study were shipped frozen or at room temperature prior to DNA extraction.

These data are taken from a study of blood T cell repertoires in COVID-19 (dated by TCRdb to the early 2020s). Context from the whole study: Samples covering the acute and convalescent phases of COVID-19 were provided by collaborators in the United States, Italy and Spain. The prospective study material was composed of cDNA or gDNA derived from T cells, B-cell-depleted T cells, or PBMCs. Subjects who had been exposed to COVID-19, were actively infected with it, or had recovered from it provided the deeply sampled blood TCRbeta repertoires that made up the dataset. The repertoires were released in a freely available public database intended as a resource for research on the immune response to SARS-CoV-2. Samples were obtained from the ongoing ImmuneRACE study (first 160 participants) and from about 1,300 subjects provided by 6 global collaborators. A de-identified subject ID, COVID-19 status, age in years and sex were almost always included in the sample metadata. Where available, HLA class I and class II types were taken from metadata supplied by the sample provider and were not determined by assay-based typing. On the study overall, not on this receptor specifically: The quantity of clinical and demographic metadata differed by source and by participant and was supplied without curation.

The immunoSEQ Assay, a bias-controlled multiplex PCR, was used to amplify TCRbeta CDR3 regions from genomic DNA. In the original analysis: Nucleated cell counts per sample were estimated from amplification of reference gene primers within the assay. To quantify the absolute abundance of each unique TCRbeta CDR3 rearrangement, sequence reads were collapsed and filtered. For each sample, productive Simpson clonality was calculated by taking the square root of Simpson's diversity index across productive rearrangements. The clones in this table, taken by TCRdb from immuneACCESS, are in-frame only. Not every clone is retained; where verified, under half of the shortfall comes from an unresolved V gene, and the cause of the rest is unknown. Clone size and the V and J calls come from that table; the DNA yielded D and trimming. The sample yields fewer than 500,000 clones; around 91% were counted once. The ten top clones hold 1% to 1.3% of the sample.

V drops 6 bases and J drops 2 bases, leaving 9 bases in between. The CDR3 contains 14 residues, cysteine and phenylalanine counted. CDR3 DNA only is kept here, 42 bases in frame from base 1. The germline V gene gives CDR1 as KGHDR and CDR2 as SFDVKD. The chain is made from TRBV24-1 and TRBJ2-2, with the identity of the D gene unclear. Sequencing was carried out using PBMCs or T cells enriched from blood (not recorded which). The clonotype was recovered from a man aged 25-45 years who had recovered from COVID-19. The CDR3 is CATSQEGNTGELFF. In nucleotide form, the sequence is TGTGCCACCAGTCAGGAAGGTAACACCGGGGAGCTGTTTTTT.